The clone carrying this T cell receptor (beta chain) was detected only a few times. The antigen is not known. The TCR library protocol attached unique molecular identifiers to the individual cDNA molecules. Using its own MiXCR run on the 5' RACE reads, TCRdb lists one record per CDR3 protein. The sample lists about 98,000 distinct CDR3 sequences, over 10% occurring once. This entry comes from a study of early T cells in non-severe SARS-CoV-2 infection. Background on the study: Unsorted whole-blood RNA was sequenced in bulk, leaving chains unpaired. Study-wide points: Private and CD4 specificities were missed by VDJdb matching, which favored anti-spike CD8 responses.

There are 11 residues in the CDR3. Germline V CDR1 and CDR2: SQVTM, ANQGSEA. The V gene lost 3 bases and the J gene lost 3 bases, with 5 bases spanning the gap. This clonotype originated in an adult who was a healthcare worker with PCR-confirmed SARS-CoV-2 infection or an uninfected control (not recorded which). Material for sequencing was whole blood. The chain joins TRBV29-1 to TRBJ2-5; D is uncertain. CDR3 residues: CSVERKETQYF. The DNA of the CDR3 is TGCAGCGTTGAGAGAAAAGAGACCCAGTACTTC.